The 8 T cell receptor beta chains listed next were all sequenced from one sample in a study of shared clonotypes between healthy human individuals. The method was immunoSEQ multiplex PCR; TCRdb's version includes in-frame clones alone and lacks a portion of them. Among about 2.5 million clones, roughly 90% were seen once, and the ten largest hold around 0.35%. The sequenced sample was naive CD4+ T cells from PBMCs. Subset in this sample: CD45RA+ positively selected. The receptors stem from a man aged 18 to 30 in good health. Some clones in this sample may be carry-over from other donors' samples.

The chain uses TRBV7-3 and TRBJ1-1; 12 positions agree with TRBD1. Losses at the gene ends were 5 bases for V and 8 bases for J; bases not matched to a gene: 3. From germline, CDR1 is SGHTA and CDR2 FQGTGA. The CDR3 length is 13 residues. The CDR3 bases are TGTGCCAGCAGCGGGACAGGGGGCGGCGAAGCTTTCTTT. Translating gives CASSGTGGGEAFF.

V is TRBV10-3 and J is TRBJ2-5; 11 positions agree with TRBD2. Germline values: CDR1 ENHRY, CDR2 SYGVKD. V gave up 10 bases and J gave up 4 bases; unmatched junction bases: 11. This CDR3 contains 15 residues. The CDR3 DNA reads TGTGCCAGCAAAGTAGGGACTAGCGGTAGAGAGACCCAGTACTTC. Amino acids: CASKVGTSGRETQYF.

The chain joins TRBV7-9 to TRBJ2-5; D is perhaps TRBD2 (5 bases). Per the germline V gene, CDR1 is SEHNR and CDR2 is FQNEAQ (reference sequence). The V end was cut by 4 bases, the J end by 5 bases, with 14 bases between. The CDR3 sequence is 14 residues long. The CDR3 coding sequence is TGTGCCAGCAGCTCCAGAGGCGGGTGGGAGACCCAGTACTTC. Protein: CASSSRGGWETQYF. Supplemented by reference TRBV7-9 and TRBJ2-5, the full variable domain reads DTGVSQNPRHKITKRGQNVTFRCDPISEHNRLYWYRQTLGQGPEFLTYFQNEAQLEKSRLLSDRFSAERPKGSFSTLEIQRTEQGDSAMYLCASSSRGGWETQYFGPGTRLLVL.

The chain links TRBV10-3 to TRBJ2-7; 10 bases agree with TRBD2. The germline CDR1 and CDR2 sequences are ENHRY and SYGVKD. Trimming cost V 3 bases and J 5 bases; bases outside gene matches: 19. The length of the CDR3 is 19 residues. CDR3 DNA sequence: TGTGCCATCAGTGACCCACACAGATTAGCGGGAGGAGGGTCCAACGAGCAGTACTTC. Translated: CAISDPHRLAGGGSNEQYF.

V is TRBV6-4 and J is TRBJ2-2; perhaps TRBD2 as D (5 bases). CDR1 is MRHNA and CDR2 is SNTAGT in the germline V gene. V was clipped by 2 bases and J by 0 bases, with 10 bases between them. This CDR3 contains 16 residues. The CDR3 sequence is CASSDRWTANTGELFF. In nucleotides, the CDR3 is TGTGCCAGCAGTGACCGCTGGACTGCGAACACCGGGGAGCTGTTTTTT.

A single count supports this clone. The genes are TRBV7-2 and TRBJ2-3; 14 positions match TRBD2. CDR1 SGHTA and CDR2 FQGNSA come from the germline V gene. The CDR3 spans 17 residues. With 6 bases clipped from V and 8 bases from J, the junction kept 13 bases outside the gene matches. CDR3 in amino acids: CASSRFRTSGRMGTQYF. The CDR3 DNA reads TGTGCCAGCAGTCGCTTTAGGACTAGCGGGAGGATGGGTACGCAGTATTTT.

V is TRBV28 and J is TRBJ2-1, with 7 bases that match TRBD2. V was pared by 7 bases and J by 4 bases, with 13 bases of the junction left unmatched. CDR1 and CDR2 (germline): MDHEN, SYDVKM. CDR3 length: 16 residues. CDR3 sequence (DNA): TGTGCCAGCACCAAAGGCTTGGGGGGGAGATACAATGAGCAGTTCTTC. It translates to CASTKGLGGRYNEQFF. The entire variable domain, with the rest obtained from reference TRBV28 and TRBJ2-1, is as follows: DVKVTQSSRYLVKRTGEKVFLECVQDMDHENMFWYRQDPGLGLRLIYFSYDVKMKEKGDIPEGYSVSREKKERFSLILESASTNQTSMYLCASTKGLGGRYNEQFFGPGTRLTVL.

The chain uses TRBV7-9 and TRBJ2-7, with D uncertain. The germline gives CDR1 SEHNR, CDR2 FQNEAQ (reference sequence). The CDR3 contains 18 residues. V was cut by 3 bases and J by 0 bases, with 21 bases left in between. The CDR3 region has the DNA TGTGCCAGCAGCTTCGGCGTTCGACCCGGAAGGTTCTCCTACGAGCAGTACTTC. Encoded protein: CASSFGVRPGRFSYEQYF. Together with reference TRBV7-9 and TRBJ2-7, the CDR3 gives the full variable domain: DTGVSQNPRHKITKRGQNVTFRCDPISEHNRLYWYRQTLGQGPEFLTYFQNEAQLEKSRLLSDRFSAERPKGSFSTLEIQRTEQGDSAMYLCASSFGVRPGRFSYEQYFGPGTRLTVT.